This passage covers 9 T cell receptor beta chains from one sample sequenced in a study of cytotoxic CD8 clonotypes in ibrutinib-treated CLL. Generated by immunoSEQ multiplex PCR, the TCRdb table keeps only in-frame clones and is missing some. The sample holds around 200,000 clones, about four fifths seen once. Sequenced material: PBMCs, taken after 12 months of ibrutinib treatment. These TCRs come from a human donor with chronic lymphocytic leukemia.

This clone has just a few counts. The V and J genes are TRBV6-6 and TRBJ1-6; D is unresolved. The V end was cut by 0 bases, the J end by 8 bases, with 5 bases between. Germline V gene data show CDR1 as MNHNY and CDR2 as SVGAGI (reference sequence). This CDR3 spans 13 amino acids. CDR3 coding DNA: TGTGCCAGCAGTTACTCGAGGGATTCACCCCTCCACTTT. This translates into CASSYSRDSPLHF.

This chain uses TRBV7-9 with TRBJ2-1; D perhaps matches TRBD1 (5 bases). V gave up 5 bases and J gave up 0 bases, with 17 bases separating them. The CDR3 sequence is 17 residues long. Looked up from germline, CDR1 is SEHNR and CDR2 is FQNEAQ (reference sequence). CDR3 loop: CASSLMLGASSYNEQFF. The CDR3 nucleotides read TGTGCCAGCAGCCTGATGTTAGGGGCTAGCTCCTACAATGAGCAGTTCTTC.

V usage is TRBV10-3 and J usage is TRBJ1-2; 8 bases are shared with TRBD1. The CDR3 runs to 13 residues. CDR1 is ENHRY and CDR2 is SYGVKD in the germline V gene. Unmatched junction bases numbered 5, after V lost 5 bases and J lost 6 bases. CDR3 in amino acids: CAISNRDRNGYTF. As DNA, the CDR3 is TGTGCCATCAGTAACCGGGACAGGAATGGCTACACCTTC.

This clone was seen just once. This sequence joins TRBV2 and TRBJ1-1; tentative D call: TRBD1 (5 bases). V was shortened by 8 bases and J by 11 bases, with 21 bases between the two germline ends. Germline CDR1 SNHLY, CDR2 FYNNEI. This CDR3 spans 13 amino acids. CDR3 amino acids: CASLTTGRPMAFF. Written as DNA, the CDR3 is TGTGCCAGCCTAACTACGGGACGGCCGATGGCTTTCTTT.

This chain uses TRBV30 with TRBJ2-7; 8 bases are shared with TRBD2. CDR1 is GTSNPN and CDR2 is SVGIG in the germline V gene (reference sequence). The J segment lost 3 bases and the V segment lost 1 base, leaving 8 bases of the junction unmatched. This CDR3 comprises 15 residues. CDR3 DNA: TGTGCCTGGAGTGCCCGTACTAGCGGACGCTACGAGCAGTACTTC. As protein: CAWSARTSGRYEQYF.

The chain has TRBV7-6 and TRBJ1-1; 9 bases line up with TRBD1. This CDR3 region has 15 residues. In germline, CDR1 is SGHVS, CDR2 FNYEAQ. Trimming at V came to 5 bases and at J to 1 base, leaving 5 bases not matched to a gene. The CDR3 protein is CASSPGTGRNTEAFF. The CDR3 nucleotides read TGTGCCAGCAGCCCTGGGACAGGGCGGAACACTGAAGCTTTCTTT.

J is TRBJ2-3 and V is TRBV27; the match to TRBD2 covers 12 bases. Germline V gene lookup returns CDR1 MNHEY and CDR2 SMNVEV (reference sequence). Trimming took 5 bases from V and 6 from J; bases not matched to a gene: 9. This CDR3 has 16 residues. This CDR3 is CASSLTSGRRWDTQYF. Here the CDR3 DNA reads TGTGCCAGCAGTCTAACTAGCGGGAGGAGGTGGGATACGCAGTATTTT.

The gene calls are TRBV29-1 and TRBJ1-1, with no clear D. The CDR3 spans 15 residues. V was cut by 4 bases and J by 4 bases, with 19 bases left in between. The germline V gene has CDR1 SQVTM and CDR2 ANQGSEA. Here the CDR3 reads CSVGLYARGGTEAFF. The CDR3 nucleotides are TGCAGCGTTGGGTTGTACGCCCGGGGAGGCACTGAAGCTTTCTTT.

The V call is TRBV27, the J call TRBJ2-7, with unresolved D. Trimming took off 8 bases at V and 3 bases at J, with 17 bases between the two ends. CDR3 length: 14 amino acids. Germline V gene sequence: CDR1 MNHEY, CDR2 SMNVEV (reference sequence). As DNA, the CDR3 is TGTGCCAGCCGACCGGAAAACACCCACTACGAGCAGTACTTC. Translating gives CASRPENTHYEQYF.